Shown below are 20 T cell receptor beta chains from a single sample sequenced in a study of PD-1 blockade in classical Hodgkin lymphoma. Each patient experienced a relapse that followed autologous stem cell transplantation, and brentuximab vedotin exposure varied. Measured with immunoSEQ multiplex PCR; TCRdb has only the in-frame clones, and not every one. This sample yields about 110,000 clones, of which 80% to 90% are seen a single time; about 20% belongs to the top ten. Sequences were derived from peripheral blood mononuclear cells (PBMCs), sampled before the second cycle of nivolumab. The receptors originated from a human donor with classical Hodgkin lymphoma.

The chain links TRBV5-6 to TRBJ2-1, with 12 positions matching TRBD2. CDR3 length: 15 residues. J was trimmed by 7 bases and V by 0 bases; bases with no gene match: 2. Germline CDR1 reads SGHDT; CDR2 reads YYEEEE. The CDR3 nucleotides read TGTGCCAGCAGCTTGGCCGGGACTAGCGGGAATGAGCAGTTCTTC. The encoded protein is CASSLAGTSGNEQFF. The variable domain in full, completed from reference TRBV5-6 and TRBJ2-1, reads DAGVTQSPTHLIKTRGQQVTLRCSPKSGHDTVSWYQQALGQGPQFIFQYYEEEERQRGNFPDRFSGHQFPNYSSELNVNALLLGDSALYLCASSLAGTSGNEQFFGPGTRLTVL.

This chain links TRBV25-1 with TRBJ2-1; D call uncertain. CDR3 length equals 16 residues. V was pared by 3 bases and J by 0 bases, with 12 bases between. CDR1 is MGHDK and CDR2 is SYGVNS in the germline V gene. CDR3 loop: CASSDMTASSYNEQFF. DNA of the CDR3: TGTGCCAGCAGTGATATGACGGCGAGCTCCTACAATGAGCAGTTCTTC.

The chain carries TRBV15 and TRBJ2-5, with TRBD2 matching 7 bases. Germline V gene data show CDR1 as LNHNV and CDR2 as YYDKDF (reference sequence). J was trimmed by 5 bases and V by 1 base; bases with no gene match: 4. The CDR3 sequence is 14 residues long. CDR3 in amino acids: CATSRAGGWETQYF. The CDR3 nucleotides read TGTGCCACCAGCAGAGCGGGAGGTTGGGAGACCCAGTACTTC.

The rearrangement uses TRBV19 and TRBJ1-5; no definite D call. This CDR3 is built from 15 residues. From germline, CDR1 is LNHDA and CDR2 SQIVND (reference sequence). V gave up 7 bases and J gave up 0 bases, with 13 bases separating them. CDR3 nucleotides: TGTGCCAGTACCCGGACCGACTATAGCAATCAGCCCCAGCATTTT. This sequence encodes CASTRTDYSNQPQHF. Complete variable domain (other parts from reference TRBV19 and TRBJ1-5): DGGITQSPKYLFRKEGQNVTLSCEQNLNHDAMYWYRQDPGQGLRLIYYSQIVNDFQKGDIAEGYSVSREKKESFPLTVTSAQKNPTAFYLCASTRTDYSNQPQHFGDGTRLSIL.

V gene TRBV2 combines with J gene TRBJ1-5; 9 bases line up with TRBD1. V lost 3 bases to trimming and J lost 0 bases; unmatched junction nucleotides: 6. The CDR3 is made up of 17 amino acids. The V gene's germline CDR1 is SNHLY and CDR2 FYNNEI. The chain's CDR3 is CASSDPGQGLSNQPQHF. The CDR3, as DNA: TGTGCCAGCAGTGATCCGGGACAGGGCCTTAGCAATCAGCCCCAGCATTTT. Using reference TRBV2 and TRBJ1-5 for the parts outside the CDR3, the full variable domain is EPEVTQTPSHQVTQMGQEVILRCVPISNHLYFYWYRQILGQKVEFLVSFYNNEISEKSEIFDDQFSVERPDGSNFTLKIRSTKLEDSAMYFCASSDPGQGLSNQPQHFGDGTRLSIL.

The J gene is TRBJ2-2, the V gene TRBV5-6; tentative D call: TRBD1 (5 bases). The V and J ends lost 5 bases and 6 bases respectively, with 17 bases between them. From germline, CDR1 is SGHDT and CDR2 YYEEEE. The CDR3 covers 15 residues. The CDR3 DNA reads as TGTGCCAGCAGAGGACGGCCTTGGGGCCCCGGGGAGCTGTTTTTT. Translation: CASRGRPWGPGELFF.

This chain connects TRBV15 to TRBJ1-1, with a tentative D call TRBD1 (5 bases). Trimming left V 0 bases short and J 0 bases short, with 14 bases between. The V gene's germline CDR1 is LNHNV and CDR2 YYDKDF (reference sequence). The CDR3 totals 17 residues. The CDR3 coding sequence is TGTGCCACCAGCAGAGATTGGGGGGACCGACTGAACACTGAAGCTTTCTTT. Amino acid sequence: CATSRDWGDRLNTEAFF. The full variable domain, with the rest looked up from reference TRBV15 and TRBJ1-1, is DAMVIQNPRYQVTQFGKPVTLSCSQTLNHNVMYWYQQKSSQAPKLLFHYYDKDFNNEADTPDNFQSRRPNTSFCFLDIRSPGLGDTAMYLCATSRDWGDRLNTEAFFGQGTRLTVV.

This sequence joins TRBV5-4 and TRBJ2-7, with 12 bases lining up with TRBD2. Trimming took 10 bases from V and 7 from J; bases not matched to a gene: 21. The CDR3 contains 17 residues. Germline CDR1 and CDR2: SGHNT and YYREEE (reference sequence). In DNA, the CDR3 is TGTGCCGTCGGACAGGTCCTAGCGGGAGGGCGCCGTTTGGAGCAGTACTTC. Translating it yields CAVGQVLAGGRRLEQYF.

The chain couples TRBV25-1 to TRBJ2-5, with 8 bases matching TRBD2. The junction had 6 bases not matched to a gene; V was cut back by 1 base and J by 5 bases. The germline gives CDR1 MGHDK, CDR2 SYGVNS. The CDR3 is 15 amino acids. The CDR3 bases are TGTGCCAGCAGTGAATCGGGAGGGGCCTTTGAGACCCAGTACTTC. Protein product: CASSESGGAFETQYF. Supplemented by reference TRBV25-1 and TRBJ2-5, the full variable domain reads EADIYQTPRYLVIGTGKKITLECSQTMGHDKMYWYQQDPGMELHLIHYSYGVNSTEKGDLSSESTVSRIRTEHFPLTLESARPSHTSQYLCASSESGGAFETQYFGPGTRLLVL.

This clone was counted between two and nine times. The genes are TRBV28 and TRBJ1-2; D unclear. The CDR3 contains 13 residues. V was cut by 6 bases and J by 8 bases, with 16 bases left in between. Germline CDR1 and CDR2: MDHEN and SYDVKM. The CDR3: CASSRSTREGYTF. CDR3 coding DNA: TGTGCCAGCAGCCGGAGCACCCGTGAGGGCTACACCTTC.

The rearrangement links TRBV2 to TRBJ2-1; 15 nucleotides match TRBD2. Germline V gene sequence: CDR1 SNHLY, CDR2 FYNNEI. Trimming removed 4 bases from V and 1 base from J; junction bases left unmatched: 11. There are 20 residues in the CDR3. The CDR3 spells CASSGGLAGGPIGSYNEQFF. As DNA, the CDR3 is TGTGCCAGCAGTGGAGGACTAGCGGGAGGGCCAATCGGATCCTACAATGAGCAGTTCTTC.

V gene TRBV15 combines with J gene TRBJ2-5; tentatively, D is TRBD2 (7 bases). The CDR3 contains 16 residues. V lost 1 base, J lost 2 bases, and 14 bases lay in between. Germline CDR1 is LNHNV and CDR2 is YYDKDF (reference sequence). CDR3 nucleotide sequence: TGTGCCACCAGCAGAGGTGAAGGGGGGGTACAAGAGACCCAGTACTTC. This gives the protein CATSRGEGGVQETQYF.

To note about this clone: A read error may account for a junction end that differs from germline. Other DNA sequences in this specimen translate into the identical CDR3. The chain combines TRBV27 with TRBJ2-7, with D perhaps TRBD2 (5 bases). Germline V gene sequence: CDR1 MNHEY, CDR2 SMNVEV (reference sequence). The CDR3 length is 15 residues. In DNA, the CDR3 is TGTGCCAGCAGCTTATCGCCGGGGTACACCTACGAGCAGTACTTC. It encodes CASSLSPGYTYEQYF.

The rearrangement uses TRBV14 and TRBJ2-5; no definite D call. Germline V gene data show CDR1 as SGHDN and CDR2 as FVKESK. This CDR3 has 14 residues. V was shortened by 4 bases and J by 2 bases, with 11 bases between the two germline ends. CDR3 sequence reads: CASSPRAGQETQYF. CDR3 DNA sequence: TGTGCCAGCAGCCCCAGAGCCGGGCAAGAGACCCAGTACTTC. Supplemented by reference TRBV14 and TRBJ2-5, the full variable domain reads EAGVTQFPSHSVIEKGQTVTLRCDPISGHDNLYWYRRVMGKEIKFLLHFVKESKQDESGMPNNRFLAERTGGTYSTLKVQPAELEDSGVYFCASSPRAGQETQYFGPGTRLLVL.

The V and J genes are TRBV5-4 and TRBJ1-5; D unclear. Germline assignment: CDR1 SGHNT and CDR2 YYREEE (reference sequence). V was clipped by 0 bases and J by 10 bases, with 11 bases between them. This CDR3 is built from 13 residues. The CDR3 reads CASSLGVSAPQHF. The CDR3 DNA is TGTGCCAGCAGCTTGGGGGTATCAGCTCCCCAGCATTTT.

The chain is built from TRBV7-7 and TRBJ2-1; the D gene could be TRBD1 or TRBD2 (5 bases each). Per germline, CDR1 SSHAT and CDR2 FNYEAQ (reference sequence). Trimming took off 1 base at V and 11 bases at J, with 12 bases between the two ends. This CDR3 is 13 amino acids long. The CDR3 coding sequence is TGTGCCAGCAGCTTAGGGGACGGACGTAAGCAGTTCTTC. It codes for CASSLGDGRKQFF.

This clone was recorded only once. Written as DNA, the CDR3 is TGTGCCATCAGGACAGATGTATCCTACGAGCAGTACTTC. Protein sequence: CAIRTDVSYEQYF. V is TRBV10-3 and J is TRBJ2-7; D perhaps matches TRBD1 (5 bases). V was clipped by 6 bases and J by 1 base, with 10 bases between them. The CDR3 has 13 amino acids. Germline CDR1 ENHRY, CDR2 SYGVKD.

This clone showed up just once. The V and J genes are TRBV6-4 and TRBJ2-5; 7 nucleotides agree with TRBD2. Per germline, CDR1 MRHNA and CDR2 SNTAGT. V was clipped by 5 bases and J by 5 bases; unmatched bases: 5. This CDR3 is built from 13 residues. The CDR3, as DNA: TGTGCCAGCAGTAAGACTAGCTGGGAGACCCAGTACTTC. This encodes CASSKTSWETQYF.

The V gene is TRBV10-3, the J gene TRBJ1-1; D might be TRBD1 (5 bases). CDR1 ENHRY and CDR2 SYGVKD come from the germline V gene. Trimming shortened V by 0 bases and J by 1 base, and 12 bases separated the two germline ends. This CDR3 contains 16 residues. DNA of the CDR3: TGTGCCATCAGTGAGTCGTTGGGACCCTCGAACACTGAAGCTTTCTTT. The encoded protein is CAISESLGPSNTEAFF.

The chain joins TRBV9 to TRBJ2-2; D remains ambiguous. Germline V gives CDR1 SGDLS, CDR2 YYNGEE. The CDR3 extends over 12 amino acids. The ends were cut back, 2 bases at V and 7 bases at J, with 6 bases in the middle. Here the CDR3 reads CASSVGSGELFF. As DNA, the CDR3 is TGTGCCAGCAGCGTGGGAAGCGGGGAGCTGTTTTTT.